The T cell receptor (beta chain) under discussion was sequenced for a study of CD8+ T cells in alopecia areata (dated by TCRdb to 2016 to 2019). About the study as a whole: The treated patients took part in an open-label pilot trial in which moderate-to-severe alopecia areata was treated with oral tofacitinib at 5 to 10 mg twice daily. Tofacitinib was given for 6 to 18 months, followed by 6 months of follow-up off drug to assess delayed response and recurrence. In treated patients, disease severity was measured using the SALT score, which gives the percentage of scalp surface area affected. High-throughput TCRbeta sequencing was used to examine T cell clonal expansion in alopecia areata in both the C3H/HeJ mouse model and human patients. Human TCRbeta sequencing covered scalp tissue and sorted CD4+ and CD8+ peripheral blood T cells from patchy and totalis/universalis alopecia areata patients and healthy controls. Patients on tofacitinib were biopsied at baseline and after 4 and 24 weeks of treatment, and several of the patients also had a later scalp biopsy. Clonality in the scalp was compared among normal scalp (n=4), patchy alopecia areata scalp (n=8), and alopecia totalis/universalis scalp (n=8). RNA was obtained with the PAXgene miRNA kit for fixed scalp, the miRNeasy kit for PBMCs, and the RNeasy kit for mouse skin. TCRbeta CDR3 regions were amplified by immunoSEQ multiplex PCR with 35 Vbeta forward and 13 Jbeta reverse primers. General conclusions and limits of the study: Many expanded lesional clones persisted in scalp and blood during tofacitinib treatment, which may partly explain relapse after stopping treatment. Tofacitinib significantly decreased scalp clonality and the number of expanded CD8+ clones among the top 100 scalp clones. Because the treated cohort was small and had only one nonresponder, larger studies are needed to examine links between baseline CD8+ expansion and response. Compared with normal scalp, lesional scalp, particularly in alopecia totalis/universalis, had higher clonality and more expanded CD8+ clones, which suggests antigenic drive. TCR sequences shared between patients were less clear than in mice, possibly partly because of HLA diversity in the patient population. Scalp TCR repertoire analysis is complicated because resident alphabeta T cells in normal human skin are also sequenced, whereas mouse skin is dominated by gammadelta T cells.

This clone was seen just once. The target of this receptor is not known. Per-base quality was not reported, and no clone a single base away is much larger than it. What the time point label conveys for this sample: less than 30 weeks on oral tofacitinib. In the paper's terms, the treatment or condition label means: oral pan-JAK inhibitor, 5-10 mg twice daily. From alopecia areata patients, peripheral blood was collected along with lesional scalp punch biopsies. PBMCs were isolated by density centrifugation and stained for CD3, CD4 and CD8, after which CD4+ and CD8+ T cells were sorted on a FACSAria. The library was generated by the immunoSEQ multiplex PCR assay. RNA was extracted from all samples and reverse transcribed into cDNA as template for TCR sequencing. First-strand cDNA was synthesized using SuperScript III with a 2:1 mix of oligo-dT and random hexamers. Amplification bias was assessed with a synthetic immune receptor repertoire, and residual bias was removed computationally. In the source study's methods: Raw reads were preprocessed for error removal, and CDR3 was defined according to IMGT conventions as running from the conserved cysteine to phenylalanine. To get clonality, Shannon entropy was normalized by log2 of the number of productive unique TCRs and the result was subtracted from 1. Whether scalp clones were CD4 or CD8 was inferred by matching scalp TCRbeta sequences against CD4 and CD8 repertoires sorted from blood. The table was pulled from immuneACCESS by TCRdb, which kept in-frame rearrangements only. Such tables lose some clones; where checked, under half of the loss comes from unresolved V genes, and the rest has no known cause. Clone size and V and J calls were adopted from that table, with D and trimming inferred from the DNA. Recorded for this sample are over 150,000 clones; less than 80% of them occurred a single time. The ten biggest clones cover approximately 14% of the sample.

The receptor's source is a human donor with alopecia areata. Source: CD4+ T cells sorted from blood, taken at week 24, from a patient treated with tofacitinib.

The CDR3 region has the sequence CASAPRDSQETQYF. The sequenced DNA is TGTGCCAGCGCGCCCCGGGACAGCCAAGAGACCCAGTACTTC. The chain links TRBV25-1 with TRBJ2-5, and 7 junctional nucleotides match TRBD1. From cysteine to phenylalanine, the CDR3 is 14 amino acids long. Of the read, only the CDR3 DNA is kept; its 42 bases are in frame from base 1. CDR1 and CDR2, looked up from the germline V gene, are MGHDK and SYGVNS. Unmatched junction bases come to 7, with V trimmed by 8 bases and J by 1 base.